The sequence of this T cell receptor beta chain was determined in a study of vaccination and CD4 T cells after COVID-19. Study-wide context: Post-COVID draws followed diagnosis by a median around 92 days (range 35 to 161). Overlapping spike peptides served as the stimulus for the cells. These peptides came from SARS-CoV-2 and from the common cold coronaviruses HCoV-NL63, HCoV-OC43 and HCoV-229E.

This clonotype was counted a single time. Its antigen is undetermined. Once obtained from cultured CD4+ T cells, the DNA was sequenced using the Oncomine TCR Beta short-read assay. One entry per CDR3 protein, called by TCRdb with MiXCR from the PCR reads. The sample includes fewer than 30,000 distinct CDR3 sequences, 50% of them seen just once. The CDR3 runs to 11 residues. V lost 6 bases and J lost 7, with 7 bases in between. The germline V gene has CDR1 DFQATT and CDR2 SNEGSKA (reference sequence). The treatment denotes: 10-day PBMC culture with coronavirus spike peptide pools or control peptides (ViraFEST assay). A half-volume replacement of the medium with fresh IL-2 medium was performed on days 3 and 7.

Sequencing used CD4+ T cells from blood, cultured in vitro, obtained before SARS-CoV-2 vaccination. The chain combines TRBV20-1 with TRBJ1-6, with no clear D. The sequence came from a human donor who received a COVID-19 vaccine. The CDR3 DNA sequence: TGCAGTGCACCTCCAAATTCACCCCTCCACTTT. Its translation: CSAPPNSPLHF.